A selection of T cell receptor beta chains follows, all from one sample in a study of blood T cells in healthy people across ages. Via MiXCR, TCRdb re-called the 5' RACE reads, giving one row per CDR3 protein. The sample gives more than 1,400,000 distinct CDR3 sequences, roughly 40% of which show up once; roughly 7.9% is in the top ten. Material for sequencing was blood. The receptor source for this set is a woman younger than 30 in good health. Both conserved end residues are trimmed from each CDR3. A D gene is named only where the DNA matches it firmly.

V gene,J gene,CDR3 length,D gene,CDR3 protein
TRBV30,TRBJ1-5,14,.,AWSARAGGPSQPQH
TRBV20-1,TRBJ2-2,11,.,SASSGNTGELF
TRBV7-8,TRBJ2-1,14,.,ASSLRGRDRYNEQF
TRBV12-3/TRBV12-4,TRBJ2-7,12,.,ASSLGLFDYEQY
TRBV7-2,TRBJ2-1,14,TRBD2,ASSLVGTSANNEQF
TRBV7-9,TRBJ2-5,14,.,ASSLEWFGTQETQY
TRBV28,TRBJ1-2,12,.,ASSTTGVIYGYT
TRBV27,TRBJ1-1,13,.,ASSLSPGVNTEAF
TRBV14,TRBJ2-1,13,.,ASSQLSSSYNEQF
TRBV12-3/TRBV12-4,.,11,TRBD2,ASSTGEGAEQY
TRBV20-1,TRBJ2-5,10,.,SAWGLGETQY
TRBV24-1,TRBJ1-2,9,.,ATSDFGGYT
TRBV7-7,TRBJ2-1,13,.,ASSPAWGARNEQF
TRBV7-2,TRBJ1-1,15,.,ASSLEVRVNWNTEAF
TRBV6-5,TRBJ1-5,11,.,ASRPGWSQPQH
TRBV27,TRBJ1-1,12,TRBD1,ASSRDYRGTEAF